The next 18 T cell receptor beta chains were all read from a single sample in a study of T cell responses to AZD1222 COVID-19 vaccine (dated by TCRdb to the early 2020s). Explained via the paper, the time point label denotes: baseline before first vaccination. This specimen's treatment or condition label, per the study, means: meningococcal conjugate vaccine given as trial control. Libraries were made using the immunoSEQ multiplex PCR assay. This immuneACCESS table, as held by TCRdb, lists in-frame sequences with V and J called but not all clones. Of the missing ones, under half trace to an unresolved V gene in checked studies; the others have no known cause. The sample includes 53,000 or so clones, with 85% observed a single time. The top ten clones comprise about 21% of the sample. The material sequenced was peripheral blood, taken on day 0 of MenACWY control vaccination. Receptor source: an adult in good health.

This CDR3 is CASISGQGAYEQYF. CDR3 DNA: TGCGCCAGCATTTCGGGACAGGGGGCTTACGAGCAGTACTTC. V is TRBV5-1 and J is TRBJ2-7; 12 positions match TRBD1. Germline lookup yields CDR1 SGHRS and CDR2 YFSETQ. V was clipped by 6 bases and J by 4 bases; unmatched bases: 5. CDR3 size: 14 residues. The complete variable domain, with remaining parts taken from reference TRBV5-1 and TRBJ2-7, reads KAGVTQTPRYLIKTRGQQVTLSCSPISGHRSVSWYQQTPGQGLQFLFEYFSETQRNKGNFPGRFSGRQFSNSRSEMNVSTLELGDSALYLCASISGQGAYEQYFGPGTRLTVT.

The rearrangement uses TRBV7-6 and TRBJ1-5; no reliable D call. Germline CDR1 and CDR2: SGHVS and FNYEAQ. Between the trimmed V and J ends, which lost 1 base and 6 bases, there was a span of 13 bases. This CDR3 comprises 15 residues. CDR3 loop: CASSLELGLSQPQHF. In DNA, the CDR3 is TGTGCCAGCAGCTTAGAGCTTGGGTTGAGTCAGCCCCAGCATTTT.

This clone was seen once. The CDR3, as DNA: TGTGCCTGGAGTGTGGCAGGGGGCGAGCAGTACTTC. Protein product: CAWSVAGGEQYF. The chain uses TRBV30 and TRBJ2-7; the match to TRBD1 covers 7 bases. Germline values: CDR1 GTSNPN, CDR2 SVGIG (reference sequence). The J segment lost 6 bases and the V segment lost 0 bases, leaving 2 bases of the junction unmatched. This CDR3 region has 12 residues.

Only one count was recorded for this clone. The chain recombines TRBV27 with TRBJ2-2; tentatively, D is TRBD2 (5 bases). V was trimmed by 3 bases and J by 4 bases, leaving 12 bases between them. The CDR3 has 15 amino acids. CDR1 and CDR2 (germline): MNHEY, SMNVEV (reference sequence). The CDR3 bases are TGTGCCAGCAGTTTTGGCCCTCGGGGCACCGGGGAGCTGTTTTTT. Its protein product is CASSFGPRGTGELFF.

The gene calls are TRBV9 and TRBJ2-7; D is ambiguous. Trimming took 6 bases from V and 0 from J, leaving 4 bases between them. The CDR3 totals 11 residues. CDR1 is SGDLS and CDR2 is YYNGEE in the germline V gene. CDR3 sequence: CASTNSYEQYF. CDR3 coding DNA: TGTGCCAGCACCAACTCCTACGAGCAGTACTTC.

The gene calls are TRBV5-1 and TRBJ1-6; D not certain. The CDR3 is 15 residues long. Trimming stripped 0 bases from V and 4 bases from J, with 8 bases between. Germline-derived CDR1 and CDR2 are SGHRS and YFSETQ. For the CDR3, the DNA is TGCGCCAGCAGCTTGGAGGGAACATATAATTCACCCCTCCACTTT. This sequence encodes CASSLEGTYNSPLHF.

The chain has TRBV19 and TRBJ1-5, with D tentatively TRBD1 (6 bases). Germline values: CDR1 LNHDA, CDR2 SQIVND (reference sequence). CDR3 length equals 14 residues. V lost 3 bases to trimming and J lost 11 bases, with 17 bases between them. This CDR3 reads CASSIPGQALAQHF. In nucleotides, the CDR3 is TGTGCCAGTAGTATCCCGGGACAAGCCTTGGCCCAGCATTTT. The full variable domain, completed using reference TRBV19 and TRBJ1-5, is DGGITQSPKYLFRKEGQNVTLSCEQNLNHDAMYWYRQDPGQGLRLIYYSQIVNDFQKGDIAEGYSVSREKKESFPLTVTSAQKNPTAFYLCASSIPGQALAQHFGDGTRLSIL.

This chain links TRBV28 with TRBJ1-2; D might be TRBD1 (6 bases). Trimming pared 5 bases from V and 5 bases from J, leaving 18 bases between. CDR1 and CDR2 (germline): MDHEN, SYDVKM. The CDR3 covers 15 residues. The CDR3 reads CASSINYRVTYGYTF. Here the CDR3 DNA reads TGTGCCAGCAGTATAAATTACAGGGTAACTTATGGCTACACCTTC.

Written as DNA, the CDR3 is TGTGCCAGCGGGGCCCGGGACTCCTATAATTCACCCCTCCACTTT. Translating gives CASGARDSYNSPLHF. The chain has TRBV28 and TRBJ1-6, with D possibly TRBD1 on 5 matching bases. The CDR3 covers 15 residues. CDR1 is MDHEN and CDR2 is SYDVKM in the germline V gene. Trimming stripped 8 bases from V and 0 bases from J, with 11 bases between.

The gene calls are TRBV19 and TRBJ1-5; maybe TRBD1 (5 bases). V was pared by 5 bases and J by 6 bases, with 23 bases between. The CDR3 is 17 residues long. Germline CDR1 reads LNHDA; CDR2 reads SQIVND (reference sequence). The CDR3 reads CASSGTRSGVGGQPQHF. In DNA, the CDR3 is TGTGCCAGTAGTGGTACCAGGTCGGGGGTAGGAGGTCAGCCCCAGCATTTT.

The J gene is TRBJ1-5, the V gene TRBV6-2 or TRBV6-3; D is unresolved. In germline, CDR1 is MNHEY, CDR2 SVGEGT. Trimming stripped 5 bases from V and 6 bases from J, with 11 bases between. The CDR3 sequence is 13 residues long. CDR3 nucleotides: TGTGCCAGCAGTACAGTCGGCGGTCAGCCCCAGCATTTT. It codes for CASSTVGGQPQHF.

The chain couples TRBV6-2 or TRBV6-3 to TRBJ2-7; 14 positions agree with TRBD2. CDR3 size: 15 residues. CDR1 MNHEY and CDR2 SVGEGT come from the germline V gene. V trimming: 6 bases; J trimming: 2 bases; junction bases outside the gene matches: 3. The CDR3 DNA follows: TGTGCCAGCAGCCCGGGACTAGCGGGGGCCTACGAGCAGTACTTC. It yields the protein CASSPGLAGAYEQYF.

This clone was seen only once. V gene TRBV13 combines with J gene TRBJ1-1; a weak D match, TRBD1 (6 bases). CDR1 and CDR2 (germline): PRHDT, FYEKMQ (reference sequence). Trimming shortened V by 3 bases and J by 5 bases, and 13 bases separated the two germline ends. The CDR3 loop spans 14 amino acids. The CDR3 protein is CASSFRGLDTEAFF. In DNA, the CDR3 is TGTGCCAGCAGCTTCAGGGGCCTCGATACTGAAGCTTTCTTT.

The CDR3 sequence is CASSISGWGDTQYF. The CDR3 nucleotides read TGTGCCAGCAGTATCTCAGGGTGGGGAGATACGCAGTATTTT. V gene TRBV27 combines with J gene TRBJ2-3; a possible D gene is TRBD1 (5 bases). Deletions cut 5 bases from V and 5 bases from J, with 14 bases between. Germline assignment: CDR1 MNHEY and CDR2 SMNVEV (reference sequence). The CDR3 extends over 14 amino acids.

The CDR3 protein is CASSQTGRSYGYTF. CDR3 nucleotides: TGTGCCAGCAGTCAGACAGGCCGCAGCTATGGCTACACCTTC. V usage is TRBV6-2 or TRBV6-3 and J usage is TRBJ1-2; D perhaps matches TRBD1 (6 bases). V lost 5 bases and J lost 4, with 14 bases in between. CDR1 is MNHEY, CDR2 SVGEGT, per germline. CDR3 length: 14 amino acids.

This chain links TRBV29-1 with TRBJ2-7; 7 bases agree with TRBD2. J lost 5 bases, V lost 6 bases, and 13 bases had no gene match. This CDR3 contains 14 residues. Germline CDR1 is SQVTM and CDR2 is ANQGSEA. CDR3: CSVRAGSALNEQYF. The DNA for the CDR3 is TGCAGCGTCCGAGCGGGATCCGCCCTCAACGAGCAGTACTTC.

The chain links TRBV5-1 to TRBJ2-1, with no clear D. V was pared by 0 bases and J by 8 bases, with 3 bases between. Germline CDR1 is SGHRS and CDR2 is YFSETQ. This CDR3 comprises 11 residues. CDR3 in DNA: TGCGCCAGCAGCTTGGAATATGAGCAGTTCTTC. Protein sequence: CASSLEYEQFF.

This clone was detected a few times. The rearrangement links TRBV19 to TRBJ1-5; 7 nucleotides agree with TRBD1. The CDR3 is 16 amino acids. The junction had 12 bases not matched to a gene; V was cut back by 3 bases and J by 7 bases. The germline CDR1 and CDR2 sequences are LNHDA and SQIVND (reference sequence). The CDR3 loop is CASSMGSGGGGQPQHF. The CDR3 nucleotides are TGTGCCAGTAGTATGGGATCAGGGGGTGGAGGGCAGCCCCAGCATTTT. The full variable domain, rest sourced from reference TRBV19 and TRBJ1-5, is DGGITQSPKYLFRKEGQNVTLSCEQNLNHDAMYWYRQDPGQGLRLIYYSQIVNDFQKGDIAEGYSVSREKKESFPLTVTSAQKNPTAFYLCASSMGSGGGGQPQHFGDGTRLSIL.